This T cell receptor beta chain was profiled in a study of blood T cell repertoires in COVID-19. About the research overall: There were acute and convalescent COVID-19 samples, and they came from the United States, Italy and Spain.

Original processing methods: The authors estimated nucleated cell counts from reference gene primer amplification. Using immunoSEQ multiplex PCR, the repertoire was profiled, and TCRdb retains in-frame clones only, with some absent. The DNA gave D and trimming, while V, J and clone size come from that table. The sample has roughly 180,000 clones, around 94% seen once. Followed longitudinally, the Seattle patients had been enrolled during active infection. As to this clone: This CDR3 is also generated by other DNA sequences in the sample.

The sample taken for sequencing was peripheral blood. This TCR came from a man aged 25 to 45 with COVID-19, enrolled during active disease.

The CDR3 sequence is CASSPGQGGGYTF. CDR3 in DNA: TGCGCCAGCAGCCCTGGACAGGGCGGTGGCTACACCTTC. This chain joins TRBV5-1 and TRBJ1-2; 8 nucleotides match TRBD1. J lost 7 bases, V lost 4 bases, and 6 bases had no gene match. Germline CDR1 SGHRS, CDR2 YFSETQ. The CDR3 is 13 amino acids.